Listed here are 13 T cell receptor beta chains from one sample, sequenced in a study of regulatory T cells in long-lasting Graves disease. Sequencing libraries for TCR beta were prepared with iRepertoire HTBI primers and Arm-PCR of CDR3 regions. A single record per CDR3 protein comes from TCRdb applying MiXCR to the multiplex PCR reads. The data hold a few hundred thousand distinct CDR3 sequences, with about 22% observed a single time. Time point described: persistent/refractory GD, antithyroid drugs over 5 years with positive TRAb. PBMCs were the source of the RNA used for TCR sequencing. Sequencing was performed on peripheral blood mononuclear cells (PBMCs), taken when the disease was refractory, from a patient treated with antithyroid drugs. The origin of the receptors is a female donor with Graves disease.

The chain recombines TRBV4-3 with TRBJ2-1; 11 nucleotides line up with TRBD1. Germline V gives CDR1 LGHNA, CDR2 YSLEER. The CDR3 contains 17 residues. The V and J ends lost 0 bases and 7 bases, in that order; junction bases with no gene match: 8. The CDR3 protein is CASSQDRGGQGANEQFF. CDR3 nucleotide sequence: TGCGCCAGCAGCCAAGATCGTGGAGGACAGGGGGCGAATGAGCAGTTCTTC.

Ten or more counts support this clonotype. The chain combines TRBV2 with TRBJ1-2; tentatively, D is TRBD1 (6 bases). V lost 5 bases and J lost 9, with 16 bases in between. The CDR3 extends over 13 amino acids. The V gene's germline CDR1 is SNHLY and CDR2 FYNNEI. The CDR3 DNA follows: TGTGCCAGCAGTTACAGGGCCCAGGAAAGCTACACCTTC. It yields the protein CASSYRAQESYTF.

The table lists this clonotype with many counts. The chain employs TRBV3-1 and TRBJ1-5; D is undetermined. The length of the CDR3 is 14 residues. Germline V gene lookup returns CDR1 LGHDT and CDR2 YNNKEL (reference sequence). V was clipped by 3 bases and J by 1 base, with 7 bases between them. The CDR3 is CASSHWGSNQPQHF. The CDR3 DNA is TGTGCCAGCAGCCATTGGGGAAGCAATCAGCCCCAGCATTTT. The full variable domain, its missing parts supplied by reference TRBV3-1 and TRBJ1-5, is DTAVSQTPKYLVTQMGNDKSIKCEQNLGHDTMYWYKQDSKKFLKIMFSYNNKELIINETVPNRFSPKSPDKAHLNLHINSLELGDSAVYFCASSHWGSNQPQHFGDGTRLSIL.

This clonotype was recorded many times. The V gene is TRBV7-3, the J gene TRBJ2-7, with D possibly matching TRBD2 (6 bases). Germline V lookup: CDR1 SGHTA, CDR2 FQGTGA. V gave up 2 bases and J gave up 3 bases, with 11 bases separating them. This CDR3 is 14 amino acids long. CDR3 DNA sequence: TGTGCCAGCAGCTTACGGGGAGGAGACTACGAGCAGTACTTC. It encodes CASSLRGGDYEQYF.

The rearrangement joins TRBV9 to TRBJ2-7; the match to TRBD2 covers 13 bases. Germline values: CDR1 SGDLS, CDR2 YYNGEE. The CDR3 spans 15 residues. V lost 4 bases to trimming and J lost 5 bases; unmatched junction nucleotides: 6. CDR3 residues: CASSMTSGRFNEQYF. Here the CDR3 DNA reads TGTGCCAGCAGCATGACTAGCGGGAGGTTCAACGAGCAGTACTTC. The variable domain in full, completed from reference TRBV9 and TRBJ2-7, reads DSGVTQTPKHLITATGQRVTLRCSPRSGDLSVYWYQQSLDQGLQFLIQYYNGEERAKGNILERFSAQQFPDLHSELNLSSLELGDSALYFCASSMTSGRFNEQYFGPGTRLTVT.

The CDR3 is CASKRINQPQHF. The CDR3 DNA follows: TGTGCCAGCAAGCGTATCAATCAGCCCCAGCATTTT. The chain employs TRBV28 and TRBJ1-5; no clear D. Trimming removed 7 bases from V and 3 bases from J, with 7 bases in between. There are 12 residues in the CDR3. Looked up from germline, CDR1 is MDHEN and CDR2 is SYDVKM.

V usage is TRBV28 and J usage is TRBJ2-2; TRBD2 matches 8 bases. The CDR3 consists of 15 residues. Trimming cost V 5 bases and J 4 bases; bases outside gene matches: 6. CDR1 is MDHEN, CDR2 SYDVKM, per germline. In DNA, the CDR3 is TGTGCCAGCAGTCCCCCAGCGGGAGTCACCGGGGAGCTGTTTTTT. This codes for CASSPPAGVTGELFF.

This clonotype was recorded many times. J is TRBJ2-5 and V is TRBV10-3; D unclear. This CDR3 region has 13 residues. Trimming removed 0 bases from V and 4 bases from J, with 6 bases in between. Germline CDR1 reads ENHRY; CDR2 reads SYGVKD. The CDR3 reads CAISESSGETQYF. The CDR3 nucleotides are TGTGCCATCAGTGAGTCCTCAGGAGAGACCCAGTACTTC.

This clonotype has at least ten counts. The rearrangement joins TRBV6-1 to TRBJ2-5, with a tentative D call TRBD2 (5 bases). The CDR3 sequence is 14 residues long. Germline CDR1 MNHNS, CDR2 SASEGT. Trimming removed 7 bases at V and 7 bases at J, with 19 bases between. Here the CDR3 reads CASTTGFGVRTQYF. In nucleotides, the CDR3 is TGTGCCAGCACCACGGGCTTCGGGGTCCGGACCCAGTACTTC.

In this sample, this clonotype turned up many times. The CDR3 region is CASTTDTYSGNTIYF. The CDR3 nucleotides are TGTGCCAGCACCACCGACACCTACTCTGGAAACACCATATATTTT. The chain uses TRBV2 and TRBJ1-3; D gene uncertain. Germline V gene sequence: CDR1 SNHLY, CDR2 FYNNEI. This CDR3 has 15 amino acids. V lost 7 bases, J lost 0 bases, and 13 bases lay in between.

This clonotype showed up many times. The chain couples TRBV10-3 to TRBJ2-5; possible D gene TRBD2, 6 bases. This CDR3 region has 14 residues. The ends were cut back, 0 bases at V and 6 bases at J, with 11 bases in the middle. The V gene's germline CDR1 is ENHRY and CDR2 SYGVKD. In DNA form, the CDR3 reads TGTGCCATCAGTGAGTCTGGGGGGTCGAAGACCCAGTACTTC. Residues: CAISESGGSKTQYF.

This sequence joins TRBV12-3 or TRBV12-4 and TRBJ2-2; the match to TRBD1 covers 11 bases. This CDR3 comprises 14 residues. J gave up 7 bases and V 7 bases, and 5 bases lay outside the gene matches. The CDR3: CASKGQGADGELFF. The CDR3 coding sequence is TGTGCCAGCAAAGGACAGGGGGCCGACGGGGAGCTGTTTTTT.

This clonotype was seen many times. V and J are TRBV10-3 and TRBJ1-5; 8 nucleotides agree with TRBD1. This CDR3 is built from 12 residues. From germline, CDR1 is ENHRY and CDR2 SYGVKD. V was pared by 8 bases and J by 7 bases, with 4 bases of the junction left unmatched. The CDR3 DNA follows: TGTGCCATCGGACAGGGCGGGCAGCCCCAGCATTTT. This sequence encodes CAIGQGGQPQHF.